Listed here are 9 T cell receptor beta chains from one sample, sequenced in a study of blood T cell repertoires in COVID-19. Generated by immunoSEQ multiplex PCR, the TCRdb table keeps only in-frame clones and is missing some. The table has 200,000 to 250,000 clones, under 85% seen once; the top ten hold approximately 1.8%. The sequenced sample was PBMCs or T cells enriched from blood (not recorded which). All receptors come from a man in his sixties who had recovered from COVID-19.

This CDR3 reads CASSSQTEAFF. CDR3 coding DNA: TGTGCCAGCAGCTCTCAGACTGAAGCTTTCTTT. This chain uses TRBV6-5 with TRBJ1-1; D ambiguous. The V gene's germline CDR1 is MNHEY and CDR2 SVGAGI. The V and J ends lost 6 bases and 5 bases respectively, with 7 bases between them. CDR3 size: 11 residues.

The chain couples TRBV6-2 or TRBV6-3 to TRBJ2-7; the match to TRBD2 covers 9 bases. The trim removed 6 bases at V and 2 bases at J, leaving 5 bases unmatched. From germline, CDR1 is MNHEY and CDR2 SVGEGT. CDR3 length: 14 amino acids. Here the CDR3 reads CASSLASGAYEQYF. The DNA of the CDR3 is TGTGCCAGCAGCTTAGCTAGCGGGGCCTACGAGCAGTACTTC.

In this sample, this clone turned up once. V is TRBV9 and J is TRBJ1-5, with a weak D call TRBD1 (5 bases). Trimming shortened V by 3 bases and J by 0 bases, and 10 bases separated the two germline ends. The CDR3 loop spans 15 amino acids. Germline loops: CDR1 SGDLS, CDR2 YYNGEE. CDR3 sequence (DNA): TGTGCCAGCAGCGAAGGCGGGACTAGCAATCAGCCCCAGCATTTT. Residues: CASSEGGTSNQPQHF.

This clone has a single count. J is TRBJ1-5 and V is TRBV6-2 or TRBV6-3; the D gene is possibly TRBD1 (6 bases). The V end was cut by 4 bases, the J end by 7 bases, with 17 bases between. Germline V gene data show CDR1 as MNHEY and CDR2 as SVGEGT. The CDR3 loop spans 15 amino acids. CDR3 in amino acids: CASSWGGSKGQPQHF. CDR3 DNA sequence: TGTGCCAGCAGTTGGGGGGGCTCAAAGGGGCAGCCCCAGCATTTT.

The V and J genes are TRBV6-5 and TRBJ2-1; TRBD1 agrees at 12 bases. CDR3 length: 14 amino acids. CDR1 MNHEY and CDR2 SVGAGI come from the germline V gene. Losses at the gene ends were 7 bases for V and 7 bases for J; bases not matched to a gene: 5. The CDR3 region is CASKGQGARNEQFF. CDR3 sequence (DNA): TGTGCCAGCAAGGGACAGGGGGCGCGGAATGAGCAGTTCTTC.

This chain links TRBV4-3 with TRBJ2-3; 7 bases match TRBD1. The CDR3 covers 14 residues. V dropped 3 bases and J dropped 7; count of bases not matched to a gene: 7. CDR1 and CDR2 (germline): LGHNA, YSLEER. CDR3 coding DNA: TGCGCCAGCAGCCAGGGGGACAGACTGAATACGCAGTATTTT. This translates into CASSQGDRLNTQYF.

The chain is built from TRBV19 and TRBJ2-5, with D possibly TRBD1 on 5 matching bases. Germline assignment: CDR1 LNHDA and CDR2 SQIVND (reference sequence). The length of the CDR3 is 15 residues. The V gene lost 7 bases and the J gene lost 0 bases, with 15 bases spanning the gap. In DNA form, the CDR3 reads TGTGCCAGTACCCAACTGGCAGGGAACCAAGAGACCCAGTACTTC. Protein sequence: CASTQLAGNQETQYF.

The genes are TRBV3-1 (or the pseudogene TRBV3-2) and TRBJ2-1, with D possibly TRBD2 on 5 matching bases. Germline-derived CDR1 and CDR2 are LGHDT and YNNKEL (reference sequence). Trimming removed 3 bases from V and 12 bases from J, with 12 bases in between. This CDR3 is built from 12 residues. The CDR3 DNA reads as TGTGCCAGCAGCCAGGCGGACTTTCGGCAGTTCTTC. This gives the protein CASSQADFRQFF.

The V gene is TRBV6-1, the J gene TRBJ1-2; D not certain. Trimming stripped 0 bases from V and 2 bases from J, with 13 bases between. This CDR3 is built from 16 residues. Per the germline V gene, CDR1 is MNHNS and CDR2 is SASEGT. CDR3 amino acids: CASSEAQATQNYGYTF. The CDR3 bases are TGTGCCAGCAGTGAAGCGCAGGCCACACAGAACTATGGCTACACCTTC.